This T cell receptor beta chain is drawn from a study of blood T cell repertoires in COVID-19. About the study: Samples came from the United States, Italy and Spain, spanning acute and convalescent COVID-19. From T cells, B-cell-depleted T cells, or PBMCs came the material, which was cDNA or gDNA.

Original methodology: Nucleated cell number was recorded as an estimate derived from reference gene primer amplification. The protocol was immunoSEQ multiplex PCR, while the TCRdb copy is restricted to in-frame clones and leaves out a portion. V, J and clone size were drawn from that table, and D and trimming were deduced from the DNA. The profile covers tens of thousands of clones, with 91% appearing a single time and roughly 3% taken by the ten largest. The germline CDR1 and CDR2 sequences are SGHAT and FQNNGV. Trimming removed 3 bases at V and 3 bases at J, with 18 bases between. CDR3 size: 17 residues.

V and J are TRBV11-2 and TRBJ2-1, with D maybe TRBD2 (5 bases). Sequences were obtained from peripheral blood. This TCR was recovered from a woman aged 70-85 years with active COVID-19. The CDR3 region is CASSFIGGPRSYNEQFF. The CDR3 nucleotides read TGTGCCAGCAGCTTTATAGGAGGACCCCGGAGCTACAATGAGCAGTTCTTC.